This T cell receptor (beta chain) was recorded in a study of blood T cells in healthy people across ages. About the research overall: T cells yielded about one barcoded beta molecule per two cells through template switching. General study results and limits: Long-lived donors had more naive CD4+ cells and higher diversity than aged donors.

This CDR3 has 17 amino acids. With 8 bases removed from V and 2 bases from J, the gap between germline ends came to 21 bases. The germline gives CDR1 MNHNS, CDR2 SASEGT. A remark on this clonotype: Its antigen is unidentified.

Next came a second PCR, run for about 6 to 12 cycles, which used a sample-barcoded 5' primer along with a J-beta primer mix. TCRdb analysed the 5' RACE reads with MiXCR anew, one entry per CDR3 protein. The sample yields 850,000 to 1,100,000 distinct CDR3 sequences, more than 30% seen once. The authors drew approximately 9 milliliters of peripheral blood from each donor. Sequenced: blood. V usage is TRBV6-1 and J usage is TRBJ1-4, with a weak D call TRBD1 (6 bases). The source is a man between 18 and 35 years old in good health. The CDR3 sequence is CASGDLQPRGTNEKLFF. DNA of the CDR3: TGTGCCAGCGGGGACCTCCAACCCAGGGGCACTAATGAAAAACTGTTTTTT.